The clone carrying this T cell receptor beta chain was seen a handful of times. No antigen is known for it. This record comes from a study of T-cell reconstitution after alpha-beta-depleted transplantation in children. TCRbeta library preparation incorporated unique molecular identifiers. TCRdb reprocessed the PCR reads with MiXCR, giving one entry per CDR3 protein. This table has about 510,000 distinct CDR3 sequences, over 10% appearing once. CDR3 length: 20 amino acids. V lost 0 bases and J lost 7; bases outside the gene matches: 22. The germline gives CDR1 SGHDN, CDR2 FVKESK. Findings of the study overall: The high TCRbeta diversity at day 60 in some patients came from surviving recipient T cells and thymic progenitors. Once a year had passed after transplant, T-cell counts and diversity came mostly from newly produced T cells. The origin of alpha-beta T cells about two months after transplant was reportedly several hundred expanded graft clones.

The specimen was PBMCs, mostly from graft donor cells, collected 180 days after TCRalphabeta/CD19-depleted stem cell transplant. The TCR comes from a female patient younger than 10 who had a stem cell transplant for aplastic anemia, so the T cells may come from the graft donor. The chain carries TRBV14 and TRBJ1-1; 8 bases agree with TRBD1. The CDR3 here is CASSQEIPRFGRGQVIEAFF. CDR3 DNA sequence: TGTGCCAGCAGCCAAGAGATCCCAAGGTTCGGGAGGGGACAGGTTATTGAAGCTTTCTTT.